Listed below are T cell receptor beta chains from one sample, sequenced in a study of beta chain features in type 1 diabetes. Repertoires were generated with immunoSEQ multiplex PCR, while TCRdb's copy carries only in-frame clones and drops some. The sample has some 160,000 clones, around 8.4% seen once. Sequencing was carried out using central memory CD4+ T cells from blood. The receptors were gathered from a woman aged 18-29 years with type 1 diabetes. Both conserved end residues are trimmed from each CDR3.

cdr3_length,j_call,v_call,cdr3_aa
12,TRBJ1-1,TRBV7-8,ASSAGTGTSEAF
15,TRBJ2-1,TRBV7-3,ASSLNTAAGHYNEQF
12,TRBJ2-2,TRBV14,ASAWRANTGELF
11,TRBJ1-5,TRBV30,AWNRNSNQPQH
13,TRBJ1-4,TRBV4-3,ASSQDTLAVEKLF
11,TRBJ1-5,TRBV2,ASGGTGNQPQH
13,TRBJ2-1,TRBV11-1,ASSLGIGSYNEQF
12,TRBJ1-2,TRBV7-2,ASSLAGADYGYT
13,TRBJ1-5,TRBV2,ASSEDGTGNQPQH
11,TRBJ2-7,TRBV28,ASSRTPSYEQY
13,TRBJ1-2,TRBV4-1,ASSQPQGLGGGYT
13,TRBJ2-1,TRBV14,ASSRRSGGGHEQF
11,TRBJ1-1,TRBV6-6,ASTQGMNTEAF
13,TRBJ2-4,TRBV2,ASSLGQLAKNIQY
12,TRBJ1-1,TRBV7-3,ASTAGPGSTEAF
12,TRBJ1-1,TRBV7-9,ASLTGEGNTEAF
14,TRBJ2-4,TRBV7-2,ASALAGGRGRDIQY
14,TRBJ2-7,TRBV5-1,ASSPTPTSSSYEQY
11,TRBJ1-2,TRBV6-6,ASSYSGTDGYT
12,TRBJ2-1,TRBV29-1,SALAGSSYNEQF
13,TRBJ2-7,TRBV4-3,ASSQTLAGGYEQY
15,TRBJ2-3,TRBV4-2,ASSQALLAGGTDTQY
12,TRBJ2-7,TRBV28,ASIPGQGSHEQY
14,TRBJ2-3,TRBV18,ASSPDGRAITDTQY
11,TRBJ1-5,TRBV7-2,ASSIRGNQPQH
14,TRBJ1-4,TRBV11-1,ASSLTRDNVFEKLF
13,TRBJ2-1,TRBV11-1,ASSHVYTSSGEQF
12,TRBJ2-3,TRBV10-3,AIQRAREDYTQY
13,TRBJ1-2,TRBV6-5,ASSQRGTGMRGYT
13,TRBJ2-1,TRBV11-3,ASTSGQGGYNEQF
14,TRBJ1-5,TRBV19,ASSMAGQRINQPQH
15,TRBJ2-4,TRBV7-3,ASGDLSRGHSKNIQY
13,TRBJ2-2,TRBV7-2,ASSFPQGLTGELF
13,TRBJ1-5,TRBV9,ASSVEGYSNQPQH
12,TRBJ1-4,TRBV5-1,ASSLGGTGEKLF
12,TRBJ2-1,TRBV19,ASTHGGTYNEQF
10,TRBJ2-7,TRBV19,ASRDSFYEQY
12,TRBJ2-5,TRBV19,ASSPPARKETQY
16,TRBJ2-1,TRBV4-3,ASSQGWTGGGQYNEQF
13,TRBJ2-1,TRBV7-2,ASSLSGAEFGEQF
11,TRBJ2-6,TRBV7-2,ASSARWANVLT
13,TRBJ1-1,TRBV7-9,ASSLAGGARLEAF